This T cell receptor (beta chain) was identified in a study of vaccination effects on CD4 cells after COVID-19. Across the whole study: The median interval between the second dose and post-vaccine sampling was 72 days.

Concerning this clone itself: Its antigen is undetermined.

The ends were cut back, 2 bases at V and 4 bases at J, with 12 bases in the middle. The CDR3 is 15 amino acids. CDR1 and CDR2 from the germline V gene are SGHKS and YYEKEE (reference sequence). Before sequencing took place, the ViraFEST assay used viral peptide pools to expand antigen-specific CD4+ T cells. Upon completion of around 9 days in culture, CD4+ T cells were isolated. Vaccine administered to participants consisted of two doses of either BNT162b2 or mRNA-1273. Assay: immunoSEQ multiplex PCR; the TCRdb copy retains only in-frame clones and omits some. In the table there are tens of thousands of clones, around 74% of which are singletons.

V gene TRBV5-5 combines with J gene TRBJ1-4, with D perhaps TRBD1 (5 bases). Sequences were derived from CD4+ T cells from PBMCs cultured with HCoV-OC43 spike peptides, sampled after COVID-19 vaccination. The subset here: HCoV-OC43 spike overlapping peptide pool stimulation. The receptor was isolated from a human donor who received a COVID-19 vaccine. The CDR3 region is CASSFHSGSNEKLFF. CDR3 in DNA: TGTGCCAGCAGCTTCCATTCAGGGAGTAATGAAAAACTGTTTTTT.